This record looks at one T cell receptor (beta chain) sequence and its context. This sample was taken from a study of shared clonotypes between healthy human individuals. There are 15 residues in the CDR3. The V gene end was trimmed by 4 bases and the J gene end by 4 bases; junction bases not matched to a gene: 7. Germline V gene data show CDR1 as SNHLY and CDR2 as FYNNEI. The assay was immunoSEQ multiplex PCR, and TCRdb's table has in-frame clones only and misses some. Here the sample spans over a million clones, more than 60% being singletons. Adults of Caucasian background living in Nashville, Tennessee made up all donors.

The source of this sequence is a man younger than 30 in good health. This chain joins TRBV2 and TRBJ2-3, with TRBD1 matching over 8 bases. The sample comprised memory CD4+ T cells sorted from blood. Sample subset: CD45RA-negative fraction. The CDR3 sequence is CASSAGQGASDTQYF. DNA of the CDR3: TGTGCCAGCAGTGCGGGGCAGGGGGCCTCAGATACGCAGTATTTT.